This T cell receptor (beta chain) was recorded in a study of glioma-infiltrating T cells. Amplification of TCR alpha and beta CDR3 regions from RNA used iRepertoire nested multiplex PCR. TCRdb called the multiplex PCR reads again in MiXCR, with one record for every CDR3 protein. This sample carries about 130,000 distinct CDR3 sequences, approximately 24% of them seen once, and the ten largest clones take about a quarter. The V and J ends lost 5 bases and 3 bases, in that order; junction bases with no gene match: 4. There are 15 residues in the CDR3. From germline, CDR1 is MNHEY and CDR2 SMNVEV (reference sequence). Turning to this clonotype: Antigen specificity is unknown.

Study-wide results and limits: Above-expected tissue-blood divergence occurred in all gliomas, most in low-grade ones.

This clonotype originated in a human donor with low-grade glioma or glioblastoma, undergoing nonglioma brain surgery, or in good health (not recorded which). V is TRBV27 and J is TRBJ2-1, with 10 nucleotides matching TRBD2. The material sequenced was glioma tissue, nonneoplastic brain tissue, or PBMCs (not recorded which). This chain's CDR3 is CASSKVAGGYNEQFF. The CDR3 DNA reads TGTGCCAGCAGTAAAGTAGCGGGGGGCTACAATGAGCAGTTCTTC.